This TCR beta chain appears in the sequencing data of a study of CD8 T cells in Susac syndrome. Study-wide points: CD4+ repertoires of Susac syndrome patients lacked detectable clonal expansion.

Negative isolation was applied to CD8+ and CD4+ T cells, and FACS enrichment was applied to TEMRA cells. RNA in amounts of roughly 0.45 to 1 ug was reverse transcribed with random hexamers. Multiplex PCR with immunoSEQ amplified the TCR beta CDR3 across 54 Vbeta and 13 Jbeta. One entry per CDR3 protein results from TCRdb running MiXCR on the immunoSEQ multiplex PCR reads. Of about 240,000 distinct CDR3 sequences detected, about 95% appear once; the ten largest clones hold approximately 0.094%. Comments on this clonotype: The antigen remains undetermined.

V was pared by 0 bases and J by 14 bases, with 22 bases between. The CDR3 loop spans 15 amino acids. In germline, CDR1 is MDHEN, CDR2 SYDVKM. Input material: CD4+ T cells from PBMCs. The chain is built from TRBV28 and TRBJ1-2, with D hard to call. The TCR sequence derives from a human donor with Susac syndrome. The CDR3 here is CASSLWALPARVWTF. CDR3 sequence (DNA): TGTGCCAGCAGTTTATGGGCCTTGCCCGCGCGGGTCTGGACCTTC.